This T cell receptor beta chain was captured by sequencing in a study of blood T cell repertoires in COVID-19. V lost 4 bases, J lost 0 bases, and 10 bases lay in between. CDR3 length equals 15 residues. The germline V gene has CDR1 LGHDT and CDR2 YNNKEL (reference sequence). Authors' analysis steps: Nucleated cell counts were estimated from reference gene primer amplification. The protocol was immunoSEQ multiplex PCR, while the TCRdb copy is restricted to in-frame clones and leaves out a portion. That table is the source of V, J and clone size, and D and trimming were worked out from the DNA. The sample includes about 320,000 clones, 89% of them seen just once.

This receptor was obtained from a man between 60 and 75 years old who had recovered from COVID-19. Sequencing was carried out using PBMCs or T cells enriched from blood (not recorded which). This chain joins TRBV3-1 (or the pseudogene TRBV3-2) and TRBJ2-1, with a possible D match to TRBD1 (6 bases). CDR3 protein: CASSLRDTSYNEQFF. Written as DNA, the CDR3 is TGTGCCAGCAGCCTCCGGGACACCTCCTACAATGAGCAGTTCTTC.